A selection of T cell receptor beta chains follows, all from one sample in a study of T cells in Graves' hyperthyroidism and ophthalmopathy. TCRdb independently ran MiXCR on the multiplex PCR reads; one entry per CDR3 protein. The top ten hold around 6.6% of the sample, which has a few hundred thousand distinct CDR3 sequences, 15% to 17% seen once. The sample was blood. The origin of the receptors is a woman aged 25 to 39 with Graves' hyperthyroidism. Both conserved end residues are trimmed from each CDR3. Each record gives: V gene, J gene, CDR3 protein.

>TRBV19|TRBJ2-3
ASRRESRTDTQY
>TRBV20-1|TRBJ2-2
SVTRSGELF
>TRBV28|TRBJ2-3
ASSSSQGLAGASTDTQY
>TRBV12-3/TRBV12-4|TRBJ2-3
ASSEAGTVSLQY
>TRBV5-5|TRBJ2-2
ASSRGLAGLSNTGELL
>TRBV24-1|TRBJ2-1
ATSAPAGGYNEQF
>TRBV6-1|TRBJ1-4
ASSFPQGGDEKLF
>TRBV6-2/TRBV6-3|TRBJ1-5
ASSPDRAPNQPQH
>TRBV28|TRBJ1-2
ASRATGSPNYGYT
>TRBV20-1|TRBJ2-5
SARVLGKDSGSYN
>TRBV29-1|TRBJ1-3
SVEASGNTIY
>TRBV7-3|TRBJ2-1
ASSLGTSLDEQF
>TRBV20-1|TRBJ2-3
SARDPAGHRDTDTQY
>TRBV28|TRBJ2-7
ANTRSPDLRSDSYEQY
>TRBV5-4|TRBJ2-2
ASSLGLAATGELF
>TRBV15|TRBJ2-3
ATSPDRTFTDTQY